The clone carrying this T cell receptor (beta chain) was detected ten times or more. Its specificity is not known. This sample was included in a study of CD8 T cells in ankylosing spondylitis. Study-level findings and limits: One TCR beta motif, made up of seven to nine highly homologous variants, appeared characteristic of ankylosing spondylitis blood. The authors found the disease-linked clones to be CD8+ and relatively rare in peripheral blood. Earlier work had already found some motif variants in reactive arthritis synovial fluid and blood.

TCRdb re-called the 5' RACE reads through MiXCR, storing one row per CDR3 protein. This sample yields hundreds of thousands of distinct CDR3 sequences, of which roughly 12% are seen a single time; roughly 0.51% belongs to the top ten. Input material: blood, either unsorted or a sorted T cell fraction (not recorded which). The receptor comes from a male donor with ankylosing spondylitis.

In nucleotides, the CDR3 is TGCAGTGCTCCCAAAGAGACCCAGTACTTC. Protein: CSAPKETQYF. The chain is built from TRBV20-1 and TRBJ2-5; D gene uncertain. Germline CDR1 and CDR2: DFQATT and SNEGSKA (reference sequence). V was trimmed by 5 bases and J by 3 bases, leaving 4 bases between them. This CDR3 has 10 amino acids.